This T cell receptor (beta chain) was captured in a study of Ad26.COV2.S vaccination and SARS-CoV-2 variants. With respect to this clone: What it recognizes is unknown.

Sequencing was performed with immunoSEQ multiplex PCR; in TCRdb, only in-frame clones are kept and a portion is missing. Of around 250,000 clones listed, 87% are singletons. Overall study results and limits: Possible underestimation of total T cell responses by the TCR breadth and depth analyses was noted.

Treatment reported: approximately 18 received Ad26.COV2.S at low or high dose, single or two shots; roughly five received placebo; per-sample allocation not given. Samples came from day 63 after the first vaccine or placebo injection. Germline trimming cut 1 base from V and 8 bases from J; bases unmatched to any gene: 3. The CDR3 consists of 13 residues. Germline CDR1 SEHNR, CDR2 FQNEAQ (reference sequence). The chain recombines TRBV7-9 with TRBJ1-2; the match to TRBD1 covers 8 bases. This specimen consisted of peripheral blood, obtained in a trial of Ad26.COV2.S vaccine versus placebo. The sequence was collected from a person between 18 and 59 years old who received the Ad26.COV2.S COVID-19 vaccine or a placebo. The CDR3 sequence: CASSLGQGHGYTF. CDR3 bases: TGTGCCAGCAGCTTAGGACAGGGGCACGGCTACACCTTC.